This entry lists 4 T cell receptor beta chains sequenced from one sample in a study of OX40 agonist ivuxolimab in advanced cancers. TCRdb's table, derived via immunoSEQ multiplex PCR, lists solely in-frame clones and lacks some. The profile shows about 83,000 clones, about 81% of them singletons. The sequencing here drew on CD4+ or CD8+ T cells sorted from blood, taken in a trial of the OX40 agonist ivuxolimab. The receptors shown here come from an adult with an advanced solid tumor such as melanoma, head and neck, liver or kidney cancer.

With respect to this clone: Other DNA sequences in this specimen translate into the identical CDR3. The rearrangement links TRBV6-5 to TRBJ2-1; D may be TRBD1 or TRBD2 (5 bases each). This CDR3 has 15 amino acids. Deletions cut 4 bases from V and 1 base from J, with 11 bases between. In germline, CDR1 is MNHEY, CDR2 SVGAGI. The CDR3 is CASSLGPISYNEQFF. CDR3 nucleotides: TGTGCCAGCAGTTTGGGACCGATTTCCTACAATGAGCAGTTCTTC.

The V call is TRBV30, the J call TRBJ1-4, with a possible D match to TRBD1 (6 bases). Germline V gene lookup returns CDR1 GTSNPN and CDR2 SVGIG (reference sequence). The V gene lost 2 bases and the J gene lost 6 bases, with 13 bases spanning the gap. This CDR3 contains 14 residues. CDR3 residues: CAWSRGAPDEKLFF. DNA for the CDR3: TGTGCCTGGAGTAGGGGGGCGCCGGATGAAAAACTGTTTTTT.

This chain links TRBV5-1 with TRBJ1-3, with D tentatively TRBD1 (5 bases). The CDR3 loop spans 14 amino acids. Per the germline V gene, CDR1 is SGHRS and CDR2 is YFSETQ. V lost 2 bases to trimming and J lost 5 bases, with 11 bases between them. CDR3 bases: TGCGCCAGCAGCTTCGGAAGGGGACGAAACACCATATATTTT. Translation: CASSFGRGRNTIYF.

The chain is built from TRBV29-1 and TRBJ1-1; D may be TRBD1 (5 bases). Germline lookup yields CDR1 SQVTM and CDR2 ANQGSEA. This CDR3 spans 12 amino acids. V lost 4 bases and J 3 bases, leaving 9 bases between the germline ends. In DNA, the CDR3 is TGCAGCGTTGCGGGGCGGTACACTGAAGCTTTCTTT. It yields the protein CSVAGRYTEAFF.